This T cell receptor (beta chain) was sequenced for a study of cytomegalovirus exposure and HLA in healthy donors. Overall study context: The study placed around 80% of its 398 genotyped donors in the Caucasian-associated ancestry cluster. General observations from the study: Researchers catalogued approximately 170 TCR beta chains as cytomegalovirus-associated. In vitro, three CMV-associated chains proved specific for CMV antigens.

Regarding this clone: Its antigen is not identified.

A multiplex PCR was run with 60 Vbeta primers and 13 Jbeta primers. Produced via immunoSEQ multiplex PCR; TCRdb's table is partial and in-frame only. The repertoire holds some 150,000 clones, with 70% to 80% as singletons. The receptor comes from a woman in her forties or fifties in good health and CMV-seronegative. Input material: PBMCs.

CDR3: CASSWTSGKSEQYF. The CDR3 DNA sequence: TGTGCCAGCAGCTGGACTAGCGGGAAAAGCGAGCAGTACTTC. J is TRBJ2-7 and V is TRBV7-2; 12 nucleotides agree with TRBD2. Trimming at V came to 4 bases and at J to 6 bases, leaving 4 bases not matched to a gene. The CDR3 contains 14 residues. Germline CDR1 SGHTA, CDR2 FQGNSA.